The present T cell receptor (beta chain) was sequenced within a study of PD-1 blockade in classical Hodgkin lymphoma. Overall study: Nivolumab dosed at 3 mg/kg went to patients intravenously every 2 weeks. Whole-study findings and limits: The drivers behind the repertoire differences, possibly disease activity or prior therapy, remain undefined. Reported findings placed baseline TCR diversity lower in newly diagnosed patients (compared with healthy donors).

Comments on this clone: As yet, its antigen is unknown.

Sequenced by immunoSEQ multiplex PCR; TCRdb stores in-frame clones only, minus some. The sample yields about 64,000 clones, approximately 94% seen once. Time point here: cycle 4 day 1 (C4D1), after about 6 weeks of nivolumab. All trial patients relapsed after autologous stem cell transplantation. CDR1 ENHRY and CDR2 SYGVKD come from the germline V gene. V was cut by 0 bases and J by 4 bases, with 12 bases left in between. The CDR3 has 15 residues. This rearrangement joins TRBV10-3 to TRBJ1-1; possible D gene TRBD1, 6 bases. The specimen was peripheral blood mononuclear cells (PBMCs), collected before the fourth cycle of nivolumab. The sequence derives from a human donor with classical Hodgkin lymphoma. The CDR3 loop reads CAISESSGVATEAFF. In nucleotides, the CDR3 is TGTGCCATCAGTGAGTCGTCAGGGGTGGCCACTGAAGCTTTCTTT.